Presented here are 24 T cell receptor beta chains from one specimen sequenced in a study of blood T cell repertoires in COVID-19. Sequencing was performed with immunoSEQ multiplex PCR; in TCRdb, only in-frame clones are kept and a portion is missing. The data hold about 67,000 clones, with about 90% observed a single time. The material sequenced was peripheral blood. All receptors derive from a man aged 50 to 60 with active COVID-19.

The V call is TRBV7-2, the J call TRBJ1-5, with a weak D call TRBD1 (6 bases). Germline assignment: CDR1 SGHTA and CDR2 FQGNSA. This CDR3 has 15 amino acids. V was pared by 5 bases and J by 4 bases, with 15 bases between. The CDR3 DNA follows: TGTGCCAGCAGCCTATCGTGGACAGATAATCAGCCCCAGCATTTT. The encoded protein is CASSLSWTDNQPQHF.

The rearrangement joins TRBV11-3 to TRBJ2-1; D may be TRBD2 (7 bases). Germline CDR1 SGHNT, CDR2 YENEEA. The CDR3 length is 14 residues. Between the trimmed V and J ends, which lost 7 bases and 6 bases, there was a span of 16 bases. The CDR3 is CASTQGGGGNEQFF. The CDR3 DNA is TGTGCCAGCACCCAAGGGGGAGGGGGCAATGAGCAGTTCTTC.

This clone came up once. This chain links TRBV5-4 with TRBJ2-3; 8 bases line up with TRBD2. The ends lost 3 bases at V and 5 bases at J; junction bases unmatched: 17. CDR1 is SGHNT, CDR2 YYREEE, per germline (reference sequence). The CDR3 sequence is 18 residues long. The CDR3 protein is CASSSPSSQAGAGDTQYF. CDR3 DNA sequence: TGTGCCAGCAGCTCCCCTTCCTCTCAAGCGGGGGCCGGAGATACGCAGTATTTT.

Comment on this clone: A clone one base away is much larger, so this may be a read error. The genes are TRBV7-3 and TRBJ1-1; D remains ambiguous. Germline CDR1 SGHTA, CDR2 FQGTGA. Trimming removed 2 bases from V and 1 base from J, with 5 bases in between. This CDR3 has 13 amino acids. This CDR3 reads CASSLGRNTEAFF. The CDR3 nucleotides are TGTGCCAGCAGCTTAGGGAGGAACACTGAAGCTTTCTTT.

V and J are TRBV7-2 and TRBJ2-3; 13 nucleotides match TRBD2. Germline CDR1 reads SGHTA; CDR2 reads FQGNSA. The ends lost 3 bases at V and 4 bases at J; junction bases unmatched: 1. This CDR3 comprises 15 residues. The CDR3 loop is CASSFTSGRADTQYF. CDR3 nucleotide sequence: TGTGCCAGCAGCTTTACTAGCGGGAGGGCAGATACGCAGTATTTT.

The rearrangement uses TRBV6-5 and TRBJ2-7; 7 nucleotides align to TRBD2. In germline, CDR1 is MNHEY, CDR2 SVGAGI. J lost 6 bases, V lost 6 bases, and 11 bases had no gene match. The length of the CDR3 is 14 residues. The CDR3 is CASRSQRDGVEQYF. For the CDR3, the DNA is TGTGCCAGCAGGAGTCAGCGGGATGGAGTCGAGCAGTACTTC.

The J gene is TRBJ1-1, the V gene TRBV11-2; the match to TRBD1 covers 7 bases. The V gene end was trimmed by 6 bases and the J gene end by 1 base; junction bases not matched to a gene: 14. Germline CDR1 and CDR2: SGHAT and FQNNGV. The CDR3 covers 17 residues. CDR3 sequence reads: CASSSHIETGTNTEAFF. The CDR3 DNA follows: TGTGCCAGCAGTTCCCACATAGAGACAGGGACGAACACTGAAGCTTTCTTT.

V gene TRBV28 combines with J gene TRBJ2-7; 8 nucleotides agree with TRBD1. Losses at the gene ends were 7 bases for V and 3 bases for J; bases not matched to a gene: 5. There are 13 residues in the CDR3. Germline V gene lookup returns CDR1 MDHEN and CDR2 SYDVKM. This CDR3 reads CASNVGQGYEQYF. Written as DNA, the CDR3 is TGTGCCAGCAATGTCGGACAGGGCTACGAGCAGTACTTC.

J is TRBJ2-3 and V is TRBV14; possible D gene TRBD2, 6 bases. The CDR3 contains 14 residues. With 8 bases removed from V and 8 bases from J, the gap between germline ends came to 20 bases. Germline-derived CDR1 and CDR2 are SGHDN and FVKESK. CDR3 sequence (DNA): TGTGCCAGCGCCGGGACTGAAATTCCGCGTACGCAGTATTTT. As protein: CASAGTEIPRTQYF.

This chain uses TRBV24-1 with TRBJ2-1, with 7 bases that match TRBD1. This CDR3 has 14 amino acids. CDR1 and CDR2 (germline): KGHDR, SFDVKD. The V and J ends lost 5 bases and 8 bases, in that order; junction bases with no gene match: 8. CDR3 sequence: CATSATGRRDEQFF. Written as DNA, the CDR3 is TGTGCCACCAGTGCGACAGGGCGAAGGGATGAGCAGTTCTTC.

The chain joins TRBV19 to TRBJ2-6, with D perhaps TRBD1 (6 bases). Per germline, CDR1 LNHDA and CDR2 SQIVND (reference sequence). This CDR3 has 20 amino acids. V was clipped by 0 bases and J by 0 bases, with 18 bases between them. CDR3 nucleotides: TGTGCCAGTAGTATAGACCCACCGGGACACGGATACTCTGGGGCCAACGTCCTGACTTTC. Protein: CASSIDPPGHGYSGANVLTF.

The CDR3 coding sequence is TGCGCCAGCAGCTTGGATTACGGGGTCGCCTCCTACGAGCAGTACTTC. This codes for CASSLDYGVASYEQYF. This chain connects TRBV5-1 to TRBJ2-7; D possibly corresponds to TRBD2 (5 bases). The length of the CDR3 is 16 residues. V lost 0 bases and J 0 bases, leaving 13 bases between the germline ends. The germline V gene encodes CDR1 SGHRS and CDR2 YFSETQ. Variable domain in full (rest from reference TRBV5-1 and TRBJ2-7): KAGVTQTPRYLIKTRGQQVTLSCSPISGHRSVSWYQQTPGQGLQFLFEYFSETQRNKGNFPGRFSGRQFSNSRSEMNVSTLELGDSALYLCASSLDYGVASYEQYFGPGTRLTVT.

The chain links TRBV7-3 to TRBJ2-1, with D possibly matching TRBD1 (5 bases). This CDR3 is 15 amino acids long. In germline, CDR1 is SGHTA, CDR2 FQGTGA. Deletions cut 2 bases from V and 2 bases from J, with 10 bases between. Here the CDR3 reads CASSLDSNPYNEQFF. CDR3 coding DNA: TGTGCCAGCAGCTTAGACAGTAACCCCTACAATGAGCAGTTCTTC.

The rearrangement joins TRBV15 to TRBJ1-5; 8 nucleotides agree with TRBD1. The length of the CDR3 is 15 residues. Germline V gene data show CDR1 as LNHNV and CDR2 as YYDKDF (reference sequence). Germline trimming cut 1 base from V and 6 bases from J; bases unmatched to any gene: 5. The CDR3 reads CATSRGRTGTQPQHF. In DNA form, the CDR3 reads TGTGCCACCAGCAGAGGGCGGACAGGGACTCAGCCCCAGCATTTT.

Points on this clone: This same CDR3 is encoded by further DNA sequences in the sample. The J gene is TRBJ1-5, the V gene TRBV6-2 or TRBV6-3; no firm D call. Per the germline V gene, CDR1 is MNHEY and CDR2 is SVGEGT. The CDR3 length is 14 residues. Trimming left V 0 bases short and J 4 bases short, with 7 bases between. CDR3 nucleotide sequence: TGTGCCAGCAGTTACTCTGCGGGGAATCAGCCCCAGCATTTT. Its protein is CASSYSAGNQPQHF.

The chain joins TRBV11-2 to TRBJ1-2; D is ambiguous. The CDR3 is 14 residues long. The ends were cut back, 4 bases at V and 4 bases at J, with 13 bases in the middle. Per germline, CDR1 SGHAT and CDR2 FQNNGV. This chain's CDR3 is CASSSDLRIYGYTF. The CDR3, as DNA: TGTGCCAGCAGCTCCGACTTAAGGATCTATGGCTACACCTTC. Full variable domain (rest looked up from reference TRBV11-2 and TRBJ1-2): EAGVAQSPRYKIIEKRQSVAFWCNPISGHATLYWYQQILGQGPKLLIQFQNNGVVDDSQLPKDRFSAERLKGVDSTLKIQPAKLEDSAVYLCASSSDLRIYGYTFGSGTRLTVV.

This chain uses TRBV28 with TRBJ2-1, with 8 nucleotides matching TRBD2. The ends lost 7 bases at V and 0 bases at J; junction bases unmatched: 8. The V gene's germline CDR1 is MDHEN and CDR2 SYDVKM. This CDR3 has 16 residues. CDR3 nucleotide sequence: TGTGCCAGCACCCGTTTAGCGGGAAGCTCCTACAATGAGCAGTTCTTC. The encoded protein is CASTRLAGSSYNEQFF. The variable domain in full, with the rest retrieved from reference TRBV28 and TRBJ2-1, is DVKVTQSSRYLVKRTGEKVFLECVQDMDHENMFWYRQDPGLGLRLIYFSYDVKMKEKGDIPEGYSVSREKKERFSLILESASTNQTSMYLCASTRLAGSSYNEQFFGPGTRLTVL.

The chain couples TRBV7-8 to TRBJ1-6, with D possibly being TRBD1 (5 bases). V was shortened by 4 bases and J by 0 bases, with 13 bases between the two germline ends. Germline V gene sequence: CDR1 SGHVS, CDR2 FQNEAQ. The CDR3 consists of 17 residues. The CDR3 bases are TGTGCCAGCAGCTCTGGGGCGTTGAGCTCCTATAATTCACCCCTCCACTTT. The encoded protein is CASSSGALSSYNSPLHF.

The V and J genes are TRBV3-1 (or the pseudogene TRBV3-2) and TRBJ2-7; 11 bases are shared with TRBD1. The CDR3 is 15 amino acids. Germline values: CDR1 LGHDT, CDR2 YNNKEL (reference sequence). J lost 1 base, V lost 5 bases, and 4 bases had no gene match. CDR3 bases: TGTGCCAGCAGCGCACGGGACAGGGGGTCCTACGAGCAGTACTTC. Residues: CASSARDRGSYEQYF.

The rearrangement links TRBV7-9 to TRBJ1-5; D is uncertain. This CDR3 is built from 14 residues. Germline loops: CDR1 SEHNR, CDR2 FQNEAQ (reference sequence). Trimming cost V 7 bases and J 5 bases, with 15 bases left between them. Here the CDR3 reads CASKGEGDHQPQHF. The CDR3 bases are TGTGCCAGCAAAGGTGAAGGAGACCATCAGCCCCAGCATTTT.

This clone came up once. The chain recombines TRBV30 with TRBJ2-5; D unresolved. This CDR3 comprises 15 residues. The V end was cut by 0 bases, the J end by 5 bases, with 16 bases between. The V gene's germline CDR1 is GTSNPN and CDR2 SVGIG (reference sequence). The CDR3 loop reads CAWSVLNVPGETQYF. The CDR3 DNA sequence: TGTGCCTGGAGTGTACTAAATGTCCCTGGGGAGACCCAGTACTTC.

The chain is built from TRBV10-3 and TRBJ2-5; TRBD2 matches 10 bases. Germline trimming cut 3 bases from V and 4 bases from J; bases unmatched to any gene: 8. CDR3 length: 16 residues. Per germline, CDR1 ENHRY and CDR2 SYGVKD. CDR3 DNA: TGTGCCATCAGTGACTCCCCTGCTAGCGGGAGAGAGACCCAGTACTTC. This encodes CAISDSPASGRETQYF.

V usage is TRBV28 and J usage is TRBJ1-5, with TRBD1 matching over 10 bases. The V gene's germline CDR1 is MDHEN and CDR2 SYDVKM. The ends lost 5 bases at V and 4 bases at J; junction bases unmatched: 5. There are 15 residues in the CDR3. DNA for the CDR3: TGTGCCAGCAGTCGACGGACAGGGGGGAATCAGCCCCAGCATTTT. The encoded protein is CASSRRTGGNQPQHF.

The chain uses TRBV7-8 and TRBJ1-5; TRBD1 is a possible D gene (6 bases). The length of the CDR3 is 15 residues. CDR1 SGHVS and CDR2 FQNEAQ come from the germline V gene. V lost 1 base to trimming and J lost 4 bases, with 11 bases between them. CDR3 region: CASSLGTVLNQPQHF. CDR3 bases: TGTGCCAGCAGCTTAGGGACAGTGTTAAATCAGCCCCAGCATTTT.